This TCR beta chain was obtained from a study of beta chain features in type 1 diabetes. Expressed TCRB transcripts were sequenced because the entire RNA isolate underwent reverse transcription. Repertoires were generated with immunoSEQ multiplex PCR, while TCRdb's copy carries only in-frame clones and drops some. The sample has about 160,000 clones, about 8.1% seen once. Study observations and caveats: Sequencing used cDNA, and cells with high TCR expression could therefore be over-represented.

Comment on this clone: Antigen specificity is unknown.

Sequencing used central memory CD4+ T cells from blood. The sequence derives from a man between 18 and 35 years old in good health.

In DNA, the CDR3 is TGTGCCAGCAGCTTGGAGGTGGAGACCCAGTACTTC. Translating it yields CASSLEVETQYF. The chain joins TRBV11-2 to TRBJ2-5; D possibly corresponds to TRBD2 (5 bases). V was pared by 3 bases and J by 5 bases, with 7 bases between. The CDR3 is 12 residues long. Germline-derived CDR1 and CDR2 are SGHAT and FQNNGV.